Included here is one T cell receptor beta chain sequence, with context. The target antigen is unknown. Following a re-call of the 5' RACE reads, TCRdb has one entry per CDR3 protein and lacks DNA. The table lists about 550,000 distinct CDR3 sequences. The sample comes from a study of T cells expressing NK-cell markers. On the study more broadly: TCR beta repertoires came from sorted CD3+CD56+NKG2C+, CD3+CD56+NKG2C- and CD3+CD56-NKG2C+ T cells. General study points: Evidence did not settle whether expanded NKG2C+ T cell clones targeted HCMV. Similarly, these clonotypes led the CD3+CD56-NKG2C+ fraction as well in a few donors. The share of CD8+ T cells held by dominant NKG2C+ clonotypes was about 1.0-7.5% in roughly 6 donors.

The clonotype was recovered from a man aged 18 to 30 in good health. Sequencing was performed on blood T cells: a sorted CD56 or NKG2C T cell subset, CD4+ or CD8+ T cells, or bulk PBMC T cells (not recorded which).

The CDR3 is CASSPGQGARSSYNEQFF. The gene calls are TRBV7-8 and TRBJ2-1; the TCRdb D gene call, TRBD1, has no DNA to confirm it. This CDR3 is 18 amino acids long. From germline, CDR1 is SGHVS and CDR2 FQNEAQ.